The 27 T cell receptor beta chains below were found in one sample sequenced in a study of T cells after yellow fever vaccination. TCRdb reprocessed the 5' RACE reads with MiXCR, giving one entry per CDR3 protein. The sample contains hundreds of thousands of distinct CDR3 sequences, approximately 13% of which appear only once. Sequenced material: PBMCs, taken on the day of the yellow fever booster vaccination. Receptors originate from a young man who received the YFV17D yellow fever vaccine.

This clonotype came up once. The rearrangement joins TRBV20-1 to TRBJ2-3; 8 bases line up with TRBD1. The V segment lost 6 bases and the J segment 4 bases; nucleotides outside the gene matches: 9. Germline V CDR1 and CDR2: DFQATT, SNEGSKA (reference sequence). The CDR3 has 14 residues. CDR3 protein: CSARTGSSADTQYF. The CDR3, as DNA: TGCAGTGCCAGGACAGGGAGTAGCGCAGATACGCAGTATTTT.

To note about this clonotype: A much larger clone is a single base away; this may be a read error. This chain joins TRBV7-3 and TRBJ2-3; D tentatively reads TRBD1 or TRBD2 (6 bases each). Germline V CDR1 and CDR2: SGHTA, FQGTGA. CDR3 size: 15 residues. The CDR3 protein is CASSLWGGDTDTRYF. The CDR3 coding sequence is TGTGCCAGCAGCTTATGGGGCGGGGACACAGATACGCGGTATTTT.

The V call is TRBV20-1, the J call TRBJ2-5; 8 bases fit TRBD1. Trimming removed 2 bases from V and 4 bases from J; junction bases left unmatched: 6. The CDR3 is 14 amino acids. Germline V gene data show CDR1 as DFQATT and CDR2 as SNEGSKA (reference sequence). The CDR3 DNA sequence: TGCAGTGCTAGACAGGGGGCTAGGGCAGAGACCCAGTACTTC. This gives the protein CSARQGARAETQYF.

J is TRBJ2-3 and V is TRBV5-5; unclear D gene. This CDR3 has 13 residues. Trimming pared 2 bases from V and 4 bases from J, leaving 8 bases between. Germline loops: CDR1 SGHKS, CDR2 YYEKEE (reference sequence). The chain's CDR3 is CASSFLPPDTQYF. CDR3 coding DNA: TGTGCCAGCAGCTTTCTCCCCCCAGATACGCAGTATTTT.

The chain has TRBV14 and TRBJ2-2; 8 bases align to TRBD2. CDR3 length: 17 amino acids. Germline V gene data show CDR1 as SGHDN and CDR2 as FVKESK. The V and J ends lost 0 bases and 6 bases, in that order; junction bases with no gene match: 9. CDR3 loop: CASSQDWASGRPGELFF. The CDR3 nucleotides are TGTGCCAGCAGCCAAGATTGGGCCAGCGGGAGACCCGGGGAGCTGTTTTTT.

The gene calls are TRBV19 and TRBJ2-7, with a tentative D call TRBD1 (6 bases). V gave up 3 bases and J gave up 5 bases, with 14 bases separating them. The germline gives CDR1 LNHDA, CDR2 SQIVND (reference sequence). The length of the CDR3 is 14 residues. CDR3 bases: TGTGCCAGTAGTATTAGTGGGGGCTCACACGAGCAGTACTTC. It specifies CASSISGGSHEQYF.

This clonotype was seen only a few times. The chain couples TRBV24-1 to TRBJ2-5, with 11 bases identical to TRBD1. Germline CDR1 reads KGHDR; CDR2 reads SFDVKD. The CDR3 is 16 amino acids. V trimming: 3 bases; J trimming: 5 bases; junction bases outside the gene matches: 7. CDR3 in DNA: TGTGCCACCAGTGATACCGGGACAGGGGGTCGGGAGACCCAGTACTTC. This codes for CATSDTGTGGRETQYF.

The chain is built from TRBV7-2 and TRBJ2-3; 7 nucleotides align to TRBD2. The CDR3 covers 14 residues. Trimming removed 5 bases from V and 4 bases from J; junction bases left unmatched: 6. The V gene's germline CDR1 is SGHTA and CDR2 FQGNSA. CDR3 bases: TGTGCCAGCAGCCTCCGCGCGGGGGCAGATACGCAGTATTTT. It codes for CASSLRAGADTQYF.

J is TRBJ1-4 and V is TRBV25-1, with D possibly TRBD1 on 5 matching bases. CDR1 is MGHDK and CDR2 is SYGVNS in the germline V gene. The CDR3 consists of 16 residues. V shed 5 bases and J shed 8 bases, with 21 bases lying between them. For the CDR3, the DNA is TGTGCCAGCAGTACCCCTTCCGGCAGGGTCGAGGAAAAACTGTTTTTT. Translated: CASSTPSGRVEEKLFF.

Only a few counts were recorded for this clonotype. The gene calls are TRBV7-9 and TRBJ2-7; 7 bases fit TRBD2. Germline trimming cut 4 bases from V and 3 bases from J; bases unmatched to any gene: 15. CDR3 length: 17 residues. The germline gives CDR1 SEHNR, CDR2 FQNEAQ (reference sequence). The CDR3 DNA reads TGTGCCAGCAGCTCGAGACCTAGGGACTATAAGGGCTACGAGCAGTACTTC. It codes for CASSSRPRDYKGYEQYF.

V usage is TRBV5-5 and J usage is TRBJ2-7; maybe TRBD1 (6 bases). V lost 3 bases and J lost 0, with 13 bases in between. The CDR3 runs to 15 residues. CDR1 SGHKS and CDR2 YYEKEE come from the germline V gene (reference sequence). The CDR3 here is CASSSGPQGSYEQYF. DNA of the CDR3: TGTGCCAGCAGCTCCGGGCCACAGGGCTCCTACGAGCAGTACTTC.

This clonotype was seen more than once but under ten times. This chain joins TRBV15 and TRBJ2-7; tentatively, D is TRBD1 or TRBD2 (5 bases each). Germline V gives CDR1 LNHNV, CDR2 YYDKDF (reference sequence). V was clipped by 3 bases and J by 4 bases, with 13 bases between them. This CDR3 has 14 residues. CDR3 sequence (DNA): TGTGCCACCAGCAGCGGGACCGCCCTTTACGAGCAGTACTTC. Its translation is CATSSGTALYEQYF.

This clonotype was picked up many times. The chain couples TRBV6-2 or TRBV6-3 to TRBJ2-5; the D is unclear. The germline V gene encodes CDR1 MNHEY and CDR2 SVGEGT. V lost 5 bases and J 2 bases, leaving 12 bases between the germline ends. The CDR3 has 14 amino acids. The CDR3 protein is CASSNQRLQETQYF. CDR3 DNA sequence: TGTGCCAGCAGTAACCAACGGCTACAAGAGACCCAGTACTTC.

This clonotype was picked up a small number of times. V and J are TRBV6-1 and TRBJ2-7; TRBD1 agrees at 8 bases. This CDR3 is 14 amino acids long. CDR1 is MNHNS, CDR2 SASEGT, per germline. V lost 6 bases to trimming and J lost 3 bases; unmatched junction nucleotides: 7. The CDR3 region is CASSFTDRGYEQYF. The CDR3 DNA follows: TGTGCCAGCAGCTTCACCGACAGGGGCTACGAGCAGTACTTC.

This clonotype was observed a few times. This sequence joins TRBV11-2 and TRBJ2-3; tentatively, D is TRBD2 (6 bases). The CDR3 spans 15 residues. Germline V gives CDR1 SGHAT, CDR2 FQNNGV. Deletions cut 2 bases from V and 2 bases from J, with 11 bases between. This CDR3 reads CASSLFAGITDTQYF. CDR3 nucleotides: TGTGCCAGCAGCTTATTCGCGGGAATCACAGATACGCAGTATTTT.

In its sample, this clonotype was seen many times. The genes are TRBV7-9 and TRBJ2-1, with D uncertain. The CDR3 is 13 amino acids. V gave up 6 bases and J gave up 0 bases, with 6 bases separating them. Germline V gene data show CDR1 as SEHNR and CDR2 as FQNEAQ (reference sequence). This CDR3 reads CASRVSSYNEQFF. The CDR3 bases are TGTGCCAGCAGGGTGAGCTCCTACAATGAGCAGTTCTTC. Looking up the rest from reference TRBV7-9 and TRBJ2-1 gives the full variable domain: DTGVSQNPRHKITKRGQNVTFRCDPISEHNRLYWYRQTLGQGPEFLTYFQNEAQLEKSRLLSDRFSAERPKGSFSTLEIQRTEQGDSAMYLCASRVSSYNEQFFGPGTRLTVL.

This clonotype has more than one count but fewer than ten. The chain is built from TRBV7-2 and TRBJ2-3; D possibly corresponds to TRBD1 (5 bases). V was trimmed by 5 bases and J by 6 bases, leaving 12 bases between them. Looked up from germline, CDR1 is SGHTA and CDR2 is FQGNSA. This CDR3 comprises 13 residues. The CDR3 loop reads CASSPLTADTQYF. For the CDR3, the DNA is TGTGCCAGCAGCCCCCTGACAGCGGATACGCAGTATTTT.

The gene calls are TRBV10-3 and TRBJ2-7; D is uncertain. There are 13 residues in the CDR3. Germline CDR1 and CDR2: ENHRY and SYGVKD. V lost 3 bases and J lost 1, with 7 bases in between. CDR3 sequence (DNA): TGTGCCATCAGTGAAGACGCGTCCTACGAGCAGTACTTC. Translated: CAISEDASYEQYF.

The rearrangement uses TRBV20-1 and TRBJ2-5, with a weak D call TRBD2 (6 bases). The CDR3 runs to 14 residues. V was trimmed by 0 bases and J by 2 bases, leaving 10 bases between them. Germline-derived CDR1 and CDR2 are DFQATT and SNEGSKA (reference sequence). The CDR3 DNA is TGCAGTGCTAGAGATTACCGGGGGCAAGAGACCCAGTACTTC. It is translated as CSARDYRGQETQYF.

The chain links TRBV20-1 to TRBJ2-2, with a weak D call TRBD1 (6 bases). Looked up from germline, CDR1 is DFQATT and CDR2 is SNEGSKA (reference sequence). This CDR3 contains 15 residues. V lost 6 bases to trimming and J lost 3 bases, with 17 bases between them. The chain's CDR3 is CSARRGGEDTGELFF. The CDR3 DNA reads TGCAGTGCCAGGAGAGGGGGAGAGGACACCGGGGAGCTGTTTTTT.

The chain recombines TRBV5-1 with TRBJ2-7; TRBD1 is a possible D gene (5 bases). V was shortened by 0 bases and J by 5 bases, with 12 bases between the two germline ends. Germline CDR1 reads SGHRS; CDR2 reads YFSETQ. The CDR3 is made up of 14 amino acids. The CDR3 sequence: CASSLGGDTNEQYF. The CDR3 coding sequence is TGCGCCAGCAGCTTGGGGGGCGATACGAACGAGCAGTACTTC.

CDR3 protein: CASTTGSSIYEQYF. In nucleotides, the CDR3 is TGTGCCAGCACCACAGGCTCAAGCATTTACGAGCAGTACTTC. This chain links TRBV11-2 with TRBJ2-7; D is possibly TRBD1 (5 bases). Trimming took off 7 bases at V and 4 bases at J, with 17 bases between the two ends. Germline V lookup: CDR1 SGHAT, CDR2 FQNNGV. This CDR3 spans 14 amino acids.

The chain carries TRBV5-1 and TRBJ1-6, with D possibly being TRBD1 (5 bases). Per germline, CDR1 SGHRS and CDR2 YFSETQ. Between the trimmed V and J ends, which lost 0 bases and 10 bases, there was a span of 8 bases. The CDR3 has 13 amino acids. CDR3 coding DNA: TGCGCCAGCAGCTTGGCGGGGGAATCACCCCTCCACTTT. The encoded protein is CASSLAGESPLHF.

This clonotype was observed many times. J is TRBJ1-1 and V is TRBV14, with D perhaps matching TRBD1 (5 bases). The length of the CDR3 is 13 residues. Germline CDR1 and CDR2: SGHDN and FVKESK. The V end was cut by 1 base, the J end by 4 bases, with 7 bases between. CDR3 protein: CASSQVGVTEAFF. The CDR3 DNA reads TGTGCCAGCAGCCAAGTGGGGGTCACTGAAGCTTTCTTT. Together with reference TRBV14 and TRBJ1-1, the CDR3 gives the full variable domain: EAGVTQFPSHSVIEKGQTVTLRCDPISGHDNLYWYRRVMGKEIKFLLHFVKESKQDESGMPNNRFLAERTGGTYSTLKVQPAELEDSGVYFCASSQVGVTEAFFGQGTRLTVV.

The chain recombines TRBV12-3 or TRBV12-4 with TRBJ2-1; D perhaps matches TRBD1 (6 bases). This CDR3 contains 14 residues. With 5 bases removed from V and 7 bases from J, the gap between germline ends came to 15 bases. The chain's CDR3 is CASSPAGTLNEQFF. The CDR3 DNA follows: TGTGCCAGCAGTCCAGCCGGGACACTAAATGAGCAGTTCTTC.

V is TRBV25-1 and J is TRBJ1-2; D unresolved. The V gene's germline CDR1 is MGHDK and CDR2 SYGVNS. The CDR3 sequence is 13 residues long. The V end lost 0 bases, the J end lost 13 bases, and 15 bases lay between the germline ends. This CDR3 reads CASSEYPDVSATF. The CDR3 nucleotides are TGTGCCAGCAGTGAATACCCCGACGTCTCGGCCACCTTC.

There are a few counts of this clonotype. The chain combines TRBV11-3 with TRBJ2-3; D unresolved. Germline loops: CDR1 SGHNT, CDR2 YENEEA. The CDR3 is 14 amino acids. With 4 bases removed from V and 7 bases from J, the gap between germline ends came to 15 bases. CDR3 protein: CASSSYKDGHTQYF. CDR3 coding DNA: TGTGCCAGCAGCTCATATAAGGACGGTCATACGCAGTATTTT.